This T cell receptor (beta chain) was retrieved from a study of cytomegalovirus exposure and HLA in healthy donors. This CDR3 is 16 amino acids long. From germline, CDR1 is SEHNR and CDR2 FQNEAQ (reference sequence). The ends lost 5 bases at V and 0 bases at J; junction bases unmatched: 10. The PCR was carried out with 60 Vbeta primers and 13 Jbeta primers. Sequenced by immunoSEQ multiplex PCR; TCRdb stores in-frame clones only, minus some. The table lists under 200,000 clones, around 82% of them singletons, with 2% to 2.5% in the top ten. Concerning this clone itself: Its antigen remains unknown.

Study-level findings and limits: Productive status was seen about 87% or about 30% of the time for most TCR beta V segments in an earlier analysis. In a later analysis, at a false discovery rate of 0.05, roughly 17,000 TCR beta sequences matched HLA alleles.

The sequencing sample was made of PBMCs. The chain carries TRBV7-9 and TRBJ2-7; 7 nucleotides align to TRBD2. The source is a man in his fifties or sixties in good health and CMV-seronegative. The chain's CDR3 is CASSAGGGAYSYEQYF. In DNA form, the CDR3 reads TGTGCCAGCAGCGCCGGGGGAGGGGCCTACTCCTACGAGCAGTACTTC.